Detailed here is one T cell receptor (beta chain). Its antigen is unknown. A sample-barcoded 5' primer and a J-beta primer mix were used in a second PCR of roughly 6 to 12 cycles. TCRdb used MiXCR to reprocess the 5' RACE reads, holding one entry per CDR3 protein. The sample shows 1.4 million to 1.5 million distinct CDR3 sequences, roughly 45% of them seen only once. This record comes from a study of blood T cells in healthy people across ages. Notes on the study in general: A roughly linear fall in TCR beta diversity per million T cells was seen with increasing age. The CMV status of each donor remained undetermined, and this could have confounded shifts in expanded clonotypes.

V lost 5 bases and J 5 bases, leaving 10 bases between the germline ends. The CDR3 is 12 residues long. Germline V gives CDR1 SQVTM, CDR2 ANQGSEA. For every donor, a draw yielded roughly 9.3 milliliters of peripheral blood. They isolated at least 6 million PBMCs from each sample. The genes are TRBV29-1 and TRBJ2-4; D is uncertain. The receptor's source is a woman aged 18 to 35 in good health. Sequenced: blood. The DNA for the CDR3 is TGCAGCGTTTGGGTAGTTGAAAACATTCAGTACTTC. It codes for CSVWVVENIQYF.